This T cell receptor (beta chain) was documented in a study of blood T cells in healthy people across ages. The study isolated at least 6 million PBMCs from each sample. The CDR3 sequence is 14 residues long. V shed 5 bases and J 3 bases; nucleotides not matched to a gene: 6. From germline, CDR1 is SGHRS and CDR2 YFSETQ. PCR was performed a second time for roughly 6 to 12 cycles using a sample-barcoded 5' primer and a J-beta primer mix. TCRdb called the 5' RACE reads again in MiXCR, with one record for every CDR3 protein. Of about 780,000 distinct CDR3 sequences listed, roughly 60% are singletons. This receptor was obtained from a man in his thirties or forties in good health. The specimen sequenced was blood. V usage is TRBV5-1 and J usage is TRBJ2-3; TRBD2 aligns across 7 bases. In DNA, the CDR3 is TGCGCCAGCAGGGGAGGGGTAGTTACAGATACGCAGTATTTT. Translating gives CASRGGVVTDTQYF.